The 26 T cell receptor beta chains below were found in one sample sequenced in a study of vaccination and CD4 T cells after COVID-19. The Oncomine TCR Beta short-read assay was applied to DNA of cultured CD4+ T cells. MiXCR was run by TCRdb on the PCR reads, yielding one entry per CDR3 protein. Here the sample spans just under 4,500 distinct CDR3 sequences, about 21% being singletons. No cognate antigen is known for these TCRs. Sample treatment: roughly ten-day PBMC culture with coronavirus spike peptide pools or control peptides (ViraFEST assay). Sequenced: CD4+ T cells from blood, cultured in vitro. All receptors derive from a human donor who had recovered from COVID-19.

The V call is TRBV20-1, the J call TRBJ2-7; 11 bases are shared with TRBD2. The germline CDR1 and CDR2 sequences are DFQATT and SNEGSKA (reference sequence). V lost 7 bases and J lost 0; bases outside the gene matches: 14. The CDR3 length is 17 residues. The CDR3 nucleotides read TGCAGTGGCACACTAGCGGGGGACCCTTTGAGCTCCTACGAGCAGTACTTC. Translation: CSGTLAGDPLSSYEQYF.

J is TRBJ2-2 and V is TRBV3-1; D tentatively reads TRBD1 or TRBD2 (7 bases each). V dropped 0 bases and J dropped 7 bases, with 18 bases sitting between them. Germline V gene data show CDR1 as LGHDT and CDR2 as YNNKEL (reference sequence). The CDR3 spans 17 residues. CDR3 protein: CASSQDRGRGGDGELFF. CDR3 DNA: TGTGCCAGCAGCCAAGATCGGGGCAGGGGGGGAGACGGGGAGCTGTTTTTT.

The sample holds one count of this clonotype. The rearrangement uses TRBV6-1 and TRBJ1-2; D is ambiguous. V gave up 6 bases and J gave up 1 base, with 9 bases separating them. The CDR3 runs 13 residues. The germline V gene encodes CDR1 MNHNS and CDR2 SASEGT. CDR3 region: CASRLQSNYGYTF. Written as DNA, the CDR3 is TGTGCCAGCAGACTACAGAGTAACTATGGCTACACCTTC.

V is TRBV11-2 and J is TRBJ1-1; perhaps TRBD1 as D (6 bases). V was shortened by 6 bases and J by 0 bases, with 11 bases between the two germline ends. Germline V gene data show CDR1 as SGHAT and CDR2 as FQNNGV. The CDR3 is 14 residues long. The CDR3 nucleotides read TGTGCCAGCAGGGGGGACACAATGAACACTGAAGCTTTCTTT. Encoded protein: CASRGDTMNTEAFF.

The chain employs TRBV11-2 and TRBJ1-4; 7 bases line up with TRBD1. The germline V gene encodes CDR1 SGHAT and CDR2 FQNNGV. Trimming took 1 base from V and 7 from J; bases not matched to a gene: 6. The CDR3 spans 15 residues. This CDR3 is CASSLGQGRGEKLFF. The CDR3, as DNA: TGTGCCAGCAGCTTAGGACAGGGAAGAGGTGAAAAACTGTTTTTT.

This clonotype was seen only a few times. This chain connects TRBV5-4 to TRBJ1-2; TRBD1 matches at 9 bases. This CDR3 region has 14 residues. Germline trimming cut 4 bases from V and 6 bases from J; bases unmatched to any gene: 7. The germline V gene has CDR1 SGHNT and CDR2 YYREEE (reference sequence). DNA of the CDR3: TGTGCCAGCAGCCCCGGGGACAGGGACCATGGCTACACCTTC. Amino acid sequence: CASSPGDRDHGYTF.

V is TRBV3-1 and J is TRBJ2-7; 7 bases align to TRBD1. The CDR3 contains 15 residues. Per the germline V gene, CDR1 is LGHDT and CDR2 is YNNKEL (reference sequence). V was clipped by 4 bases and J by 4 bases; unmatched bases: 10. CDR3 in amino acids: CASSPLGTGVYEQYF. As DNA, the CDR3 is TGTGCCAGCAGCCCGCTTGGAACAGGGGTGTACGAGCAGTACTTC.

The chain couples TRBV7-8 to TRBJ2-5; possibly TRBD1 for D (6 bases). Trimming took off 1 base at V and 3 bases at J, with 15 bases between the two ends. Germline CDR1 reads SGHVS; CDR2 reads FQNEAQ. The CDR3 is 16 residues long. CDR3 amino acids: CASSLVLQGLEETQYF. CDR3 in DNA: TGTGCCAGCAGCTTAGTCCTACAGGGTTTGGAAGAGACCCAGTACTTC.

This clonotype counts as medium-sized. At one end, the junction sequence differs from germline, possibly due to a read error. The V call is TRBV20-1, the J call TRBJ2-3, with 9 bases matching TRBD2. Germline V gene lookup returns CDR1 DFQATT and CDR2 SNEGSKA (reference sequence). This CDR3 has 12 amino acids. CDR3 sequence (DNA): TGCAGTCCTAGCGGGACCACAGATACGCAGTATTTT. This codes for CSPSGTTDTQYF.

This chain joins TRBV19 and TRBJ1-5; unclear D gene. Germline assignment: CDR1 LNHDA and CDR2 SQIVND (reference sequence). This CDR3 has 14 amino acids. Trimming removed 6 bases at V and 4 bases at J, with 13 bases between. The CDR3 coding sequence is TGTGCCAGTAGGGGTCCAAGAGGGAATCAGCCCCAGCATTTT. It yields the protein CASRGPRGNQPQHF. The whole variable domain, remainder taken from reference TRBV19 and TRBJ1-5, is DGGITQSPKYLFRKEGQNVTLSCEQNLNHDAMYWYRQDPGQGLRLIYYSQIVNDFQKGDIAEGYSVSREKKESFPLTVTSAQKNPTAFYLCASRGPRGNQPQHFGDGTRLSIL.

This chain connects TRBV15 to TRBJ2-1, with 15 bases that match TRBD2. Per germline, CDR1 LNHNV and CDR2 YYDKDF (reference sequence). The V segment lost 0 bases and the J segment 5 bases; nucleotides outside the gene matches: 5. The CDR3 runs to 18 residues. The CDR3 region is CATSRDGLAGGLNNEQFF. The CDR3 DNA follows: TGTGCCACCAGCAGAGATGGACTAGCGGGGGGGCTGAACAATGAGCAGTTCTTC. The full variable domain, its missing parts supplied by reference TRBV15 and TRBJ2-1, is DAMVIQNPRYQVTQFGKPVTLSCSQTLNHNVMYWYQQKSSQAPKLLFHYYDKDFNNEADTPDNFQSRRPNTSFCFLDIRSPGLGDTAMYLCATSRDGLAGGLNNEQFFGPGTRLTVL.

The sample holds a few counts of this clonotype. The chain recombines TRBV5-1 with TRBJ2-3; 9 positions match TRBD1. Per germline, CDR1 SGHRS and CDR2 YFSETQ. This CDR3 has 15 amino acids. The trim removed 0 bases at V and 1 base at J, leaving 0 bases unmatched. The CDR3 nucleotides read TGCGCCAGCAGCTTGGGGGACAGGGGCACAGATACGCAGTATTTT. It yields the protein CASSLGDRGTDTQYF.

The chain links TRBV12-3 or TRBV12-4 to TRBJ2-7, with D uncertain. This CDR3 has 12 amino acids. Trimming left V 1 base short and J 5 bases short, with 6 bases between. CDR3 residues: CASSLGRHEQYF. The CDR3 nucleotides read TGTGCCAGCAGTTTAGGACGGCACGAGCAGTACTTC.

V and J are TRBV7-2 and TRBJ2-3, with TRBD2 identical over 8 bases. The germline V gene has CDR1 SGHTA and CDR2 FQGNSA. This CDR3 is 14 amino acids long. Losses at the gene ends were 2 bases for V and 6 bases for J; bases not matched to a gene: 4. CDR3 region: CASSLRVAGDTQYF. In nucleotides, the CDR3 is TGTGCCAGCAGCTTAAGGGTAGCGGGGGATACGCAGTATTTT.

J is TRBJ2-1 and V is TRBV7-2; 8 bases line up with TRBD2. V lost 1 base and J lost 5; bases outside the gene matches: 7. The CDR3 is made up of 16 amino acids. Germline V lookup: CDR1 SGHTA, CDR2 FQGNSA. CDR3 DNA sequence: TGTGCCAGCAGCTTAGAAGTGGCGGGGGGCAACAATGAGCAGTTCTTC. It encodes CASSLEVAGGNNEQFF.

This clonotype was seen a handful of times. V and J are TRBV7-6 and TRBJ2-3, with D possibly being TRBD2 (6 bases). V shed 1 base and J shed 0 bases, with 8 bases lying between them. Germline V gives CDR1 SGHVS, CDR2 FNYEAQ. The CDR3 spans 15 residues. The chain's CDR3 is CASSLDGGSTDTQYF. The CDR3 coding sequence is TGTGCCAGCAGCTTAGACGGGGGAAGCACAGATACGCAGTATTTT.

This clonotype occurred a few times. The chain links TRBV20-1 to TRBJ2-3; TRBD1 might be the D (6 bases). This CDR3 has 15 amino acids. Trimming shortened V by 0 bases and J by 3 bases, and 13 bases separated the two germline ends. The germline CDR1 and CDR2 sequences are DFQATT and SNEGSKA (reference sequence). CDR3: CSARDRRGWTDTQYF. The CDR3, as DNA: TGCAGTGCTAGAGATCGAAGGGGGTGGACAGATACGCAGTATTTT.

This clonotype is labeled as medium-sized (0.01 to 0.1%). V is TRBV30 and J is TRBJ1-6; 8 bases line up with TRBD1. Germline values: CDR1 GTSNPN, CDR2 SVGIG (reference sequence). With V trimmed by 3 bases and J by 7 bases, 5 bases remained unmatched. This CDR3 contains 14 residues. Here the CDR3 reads CAWSQGQVNSPLHF. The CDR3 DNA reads TGTGCCTGGAGCCAGGGACAGGTGAATTCACCCCTCCACTTT.

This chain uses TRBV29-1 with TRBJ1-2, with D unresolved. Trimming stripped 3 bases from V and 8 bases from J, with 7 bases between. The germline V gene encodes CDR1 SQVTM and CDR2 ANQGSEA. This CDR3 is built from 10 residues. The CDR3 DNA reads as TGCAGCGTTGAGATGGAGGGCTACACCTTC. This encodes CSVEMEGYTF. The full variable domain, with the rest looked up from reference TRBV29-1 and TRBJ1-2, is SAVISQKPSRDICQRGTSLTIQCQVDSQVTMMFWYRQQPGQSLTLIATANQGSEATYESGFVIDKFPISRPNLTFSTLTVSNMSPEDSSIYLCSVEMEGYTFGSGTRLTVV.

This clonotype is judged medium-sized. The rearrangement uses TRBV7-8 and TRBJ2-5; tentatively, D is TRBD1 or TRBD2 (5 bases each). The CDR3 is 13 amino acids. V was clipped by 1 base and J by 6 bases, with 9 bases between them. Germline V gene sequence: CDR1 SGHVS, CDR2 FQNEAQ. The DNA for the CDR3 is TGTGCCAGCAGCTTAGGAGGGGAGCAGACCCAGTACTTC. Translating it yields CASSLGGEQTQYF. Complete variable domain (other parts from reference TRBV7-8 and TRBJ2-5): GAGVSQSPRYKVAKRGQDVALRCDPISGHVSLFWYQQALGQGPEFLTYFQNEAQLDKSGLPSDRFFAERPEGSVSTLKIQRTQQEDSAVYLCASSLGGEQTQYFGPGTRLLVL.

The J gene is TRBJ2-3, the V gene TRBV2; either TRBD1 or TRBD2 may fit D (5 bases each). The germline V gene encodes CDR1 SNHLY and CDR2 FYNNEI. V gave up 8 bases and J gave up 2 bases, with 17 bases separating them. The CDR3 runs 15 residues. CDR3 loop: CASSPWGSHTDTQYF. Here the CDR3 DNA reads TGTGCCAGCTCCCCCTGGGGGTCCCACACAGATACGCAGTATTTT.

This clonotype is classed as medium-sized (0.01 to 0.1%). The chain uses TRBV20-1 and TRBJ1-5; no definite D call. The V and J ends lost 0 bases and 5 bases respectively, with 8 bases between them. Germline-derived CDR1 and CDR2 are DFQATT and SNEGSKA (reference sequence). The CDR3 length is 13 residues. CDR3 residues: CSARDAGDQPQHF. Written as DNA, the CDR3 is TGCAGTGCTAGAGATGCAGGAGATCAGCCCCAGCATTTT.

CDR3 nucleotide sequence: TGCGCCAGCAGCTTGGACGGGGGGGCATATGGCTACACCTTC. Amino acids: CASSLDGGAYGYTF. This chain uses TRBV5-1 with TRBJ1-2; TRBD1 might be the D (6 bases). V lost 0 bases and J lost 5, with 11 bases in between. Germline-derived CDR1 and CDR2 are SGHRS and YFSETQ. CDR3 length: 14 amino acids. The variable domain in full, with the rest retrieved from reference TRBV5-1 and TRBJ1-2, is KAGVTQTPRYLIKTRGQQVTLSCSPISGHRSVSWYQQTPGQGLQFLFEYFSETQRNKGNFPGRFSGRQFSNSRSEMNVSTLELGDSALYLCASSLDGGAYGYTFGSGTRLTVV.

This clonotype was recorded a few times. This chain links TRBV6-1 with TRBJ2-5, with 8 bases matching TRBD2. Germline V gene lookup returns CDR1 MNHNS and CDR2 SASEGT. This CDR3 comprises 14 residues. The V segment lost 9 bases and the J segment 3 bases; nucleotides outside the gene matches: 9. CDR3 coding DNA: TGTGCCAGTCGTGGTCGGGGGGGCGAAGAGACCCAGTACTTC. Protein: CASRGRGGEETQYF.

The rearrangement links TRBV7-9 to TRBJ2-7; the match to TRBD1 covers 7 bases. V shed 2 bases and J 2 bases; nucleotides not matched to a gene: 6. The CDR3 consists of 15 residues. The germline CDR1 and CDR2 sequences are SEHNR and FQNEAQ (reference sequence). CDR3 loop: CASSLLGGTAYEQYF. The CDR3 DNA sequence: TGTGCCAGCAGCTTATTAGGGGGCACCGCCTACGAGCAGTACTTC.

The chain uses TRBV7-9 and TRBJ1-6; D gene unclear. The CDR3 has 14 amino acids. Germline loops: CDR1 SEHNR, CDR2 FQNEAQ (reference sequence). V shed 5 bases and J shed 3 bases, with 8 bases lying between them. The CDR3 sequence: CASSLGNYNSPLHF. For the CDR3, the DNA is TGTGCCAGCAGCCTGGGAAACTATAATTCACCCCTCCACTTT.